These T cell receptor beta chains were read from a single sample in a study of T cells in Graves' hyperthyroidism and ophthalmopathy. Each CDR3 protein is one row after TCRdb ran MiXCR on the multiplex PCR reads. The sample has about 400,000 distinct CDR3 sequences, 15% to 18% seen once. The sequenced sample was blood. The receptors originated from a young woman with Graves' hyperthyroidism that later progressed to Graves' ophthalmopathy. Both conserved end residues are part of each CDR3. Fields, in order: V gene, D gene, J gene, clone size, CDR3 DNA, CDR3 protein. A D gene is named only where the DNA matches it firmly. Size is stated for part of the rows, as once, few or many counts, or as a class when the clone is expanded.

TRBV27	.	TRBJ2-2	few	TGTGCCAGCAGCCGTATGGGGGGCGCCGACACCGGGGAGCTGTTTTTT	CASSRMGGADTGELFF
TRBV28	.	TRBJ1-5	.	TGTGCCAGCTTCGGGGGCAATCAGCCCCAGCATTTT	CASFGGNQPQHF
TRBV7-9	.	TRBJ2-2	.	TGTGCCAGCAACCCCCCGCCGGGAGCCTCGAACACCGGGGAGCTGTTTTTT	CASNPPPGASNTGELFF
TRBV5-4	.	TRBJ2-5	few	TGTGCCAGCAGGGAGACATCCCAAGAGACCCAGTACTTC	CASRETSQETQYF
TRBV19	.	TRBJ1-5	many	TGTGCCAGTAGTATGCTGATAACAGGCGATCAGCCCCAGCATTTT	CASSMLITGDQPQHF
TRBV7-2	TRBD2	TRBJ2-5	.	TGTGCCAGCAGCCTTAGCGGGTTTCTCCAGACCCAGTACTTC	CASSLSGFLQTQYF
TRBV9	TRBD2	TRBJ2-3	.	TGTGCCAGCAGCGTAGACGGGACTAGCGGTTGGACAGATACGCAGTATTTT	CASSVDGTSGWTDTQYF
TRBV5-1	.	TRBJ1-1	.	TGCGCCAGCAGCTTGTCGAACACTGAAGCTTTCTTT	CASSLSNTEAFF
TRBV7-2	.	TRBJ2-7	many	TGTGCCAGCAGCCCAGACGACAGGAGGCCGGACTACGAGCAGTACTTC	CASSPDDRRPDYEQYF
TRBV11-1	.	TRBJ2-7	.	TGTGCCAGCAGCTTTTGGGACGCTGGGAGGGAGCAGTACTTC	CASSFWDAGREQYF
TRBV10-3	.	TRBJ2-7	few	TGTGCCATCAGTGAGACAGAAGCCTACGAGCAGTACTTC	CAISETEAYEQYF
TRBV20-1	TRBD1	TRBJ1-6	many	TGCAGTGCCAAGGACAGGGGTTCACCCCTCCACTTT	CSAKDRGSPLHF
TRBV15	.	TRBJ2-5	.	TGTGCCACCAGCAGAGATGGACAAGTCCAAGAGACCCAGTACTTC	CATSRDGQVQETQYF
TRBV28	.	TRBJ1-4	many	TGTGCCAGCAGTTTCCCACGAGCCGGTGAAAAACTGTTTTTT	CASSFPRAGEKLFF
TRBV6-1	TRBD2	TRBJ2-7	many	TGTGCCAGCGGGGTAGCGGGAGAGCTCGAGCAGTACTTC	CASGVAGELEQYF
TRBV27	.	TRBJ2-1	.	TGTGCCAGCAGTTTTGGGTCTAGCTTGGGAAATGAGCAGTTCTTC	CASSFGSSLGNEQFF
TRBV11-2	TRBD1	TRBJ2-1	.	TGTGCCAGCACCGAAACCCCGGGACAGGGTTACTACAGCTCCTACAATGAGCAGTTCTTC	CASTETPGQGYYSSYNEQFF
TRBV20-1	TRBD2	TRBJ2-5	many	TGCAGTGCTAGAGTACTAGCGGGAGTAGAGACCCAGTACTTC	CSARVLAGVETQYF
TRBV28	.	TRBJ1-1	many	TGTGCCAGTATGGAGGTGAACACTGAAGCTTTCTTT	CASMEVNTEAFF
TRBV25-1	TRBD2	TRBJ2-5	few	TGTGCCAGCAGTGGTCCGGGACTAGCGGGATCGTACCAAGAGACCCAGTACTTC	CASSGPGLAGSYQETQYF
TRBV7-7	TRBD2	TRBJ2-1	few	TGTGCTAGCAGCTTGTTAGCGGGAGGGCCGACCAATGAGCAGTTCTTC	CASSLLAGGPTNEQFF
TRBV20-1	.	TRBJ2-5	.	TGCAGTGCCGACCGGTCCCGGGAAGAGACCCAGTACTTC	CSADRSREETQYF
TRBV10-3	.	TRBJ2-1	.	TGTGCCATCAGTTTGGACCGGGGTGAGCAGTTCTTC	CAISLDRGEQFF
TRBV12-3/TRBV12-4	.	TRBJ2-7	many	TGTGCCAGCAGTTTAACGGCGGGGCAGATTTACGAGCAGTACTTC	CASSLTAGQIYEQYF
TRBV20-1	TRBD2	TRBJ2-4	.	TGCAGTGCTATCGGCGGGGGATTGAAAAACATTCAGTACTTC	CSAIGGGLKNIQYF
TRBV7-9	.	TRBJ1-2	.	TGTGCCAGCAGCTTAGAGGGGTTTGATGGCTACACCTTC	CASSLEGFDGYTF
TRBV28	TRBD1	TRBJ2-2	many	TGTGCCAGCAGTTATCGACGGCGAGGGGGCGGCACCGGGGAGCTGTTTTTT	CASSYRRRGGGTGELFF
TRBV19	TRBD1	TRBJ2-7	.	TGTGCCAGCCAACCCGACAGGGGTTCTTACGAGCAGTACTTC	CASQPDRGSYEQYF
TRBV20-1	TRBD2	TRBJ2-4	.	TGCAGTGCCCCCCCGGGACTAGCGGGAGGCCCCCTAGCCAAAAACATTCAGTACTTC	CSAPPGLAGGPLAKNIQYF
TRBV25-1	.	TRBJ1-1	few	TGTGCCAGCAGCTCCGATCCAATAGCCACTGAAGCTTTCTTT	CASSSDPIATEAFF
TRBV6-1	.	TRBJ2-2	many	TGTGCCAGCAGTGAGTTGTCGGCAATTAAGAACACCGGGGAGCTGTTTTTT	CASSELSAIKNTGELFF
TRBV7-8	.	TRBJ1-5	.	TGTGCCAGCAGCTTAGATGAGGGTAGCAATCAGCCCCAGCATTTT	CASSLDEGSNQPQHF
TRBV13	.	TRBJ2-5	few	TGTGCCAGCAGCGCCCTACAGGTCCAAGAGACCCAGTACTTC	CASSALQVQETQYF
TRBV11-2	TRBD1	TRBJ2-5	many	TGTGCCAGCAGCTTATACCCAAAGGACAGGTTCGAAGAGACCCAGTACTTC	CASSLYPKDRFEETQYF
TRBV6-1	.	TRBJ2-5	many	TGTGCCAGCAGTGAATCGACCGACCAGGGGTGGCGAGAGACCCAGTACTTC	CASSESTDQGWRETQYF
TRBV11-2	.	TRBJ2-7	many	TGTGCCAGCAGCTTTAAGGGAAGGCATAGCGACGAGCAGTACTTC	CASSFKGRHSDEQYF
TRBV10-2	TRBD1	TRBJ1-2	few	TGCGCCAGCAGTGAGTCGTGGCAGGGGGGCCGCGGCTACACCTTC	CASSESWQGGRGYTF
TRBV6-1	.	TRBJ2-2	many	TGTGCCAGCAGTCTCCCGAGGCCAGAGAACACCGGGGAGCTGTTTTTT	CASSLPRPENTGELFF
TRBV30	.	TRBJ2-1	many	TGTGCCTGCCGCCCCGTCCGGGAGTTCTACAATGAGCAGTTCTTC	CACRPVREFYNEQFF
TRBV28	.	TRBJ1-1	many	TGTGCCAGCAGTTTTCGAAACACTGAAGCTTTCTTT	CASSFRNTEAFF